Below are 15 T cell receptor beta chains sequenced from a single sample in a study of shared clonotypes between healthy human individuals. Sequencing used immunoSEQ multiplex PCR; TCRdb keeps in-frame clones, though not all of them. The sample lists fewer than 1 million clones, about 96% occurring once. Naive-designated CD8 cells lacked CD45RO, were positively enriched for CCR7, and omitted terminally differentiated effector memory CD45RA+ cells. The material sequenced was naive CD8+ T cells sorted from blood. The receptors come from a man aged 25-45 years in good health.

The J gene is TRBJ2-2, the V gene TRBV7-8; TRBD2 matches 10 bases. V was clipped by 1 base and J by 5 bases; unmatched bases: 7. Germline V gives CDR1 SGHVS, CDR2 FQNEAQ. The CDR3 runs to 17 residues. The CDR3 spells CASSLGPSGSMTGELFF. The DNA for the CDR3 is TGTGCCAGCAGCTTAGGCCCTAGCGGGAGTATGACCGGGGAGCTGTTTTTT.

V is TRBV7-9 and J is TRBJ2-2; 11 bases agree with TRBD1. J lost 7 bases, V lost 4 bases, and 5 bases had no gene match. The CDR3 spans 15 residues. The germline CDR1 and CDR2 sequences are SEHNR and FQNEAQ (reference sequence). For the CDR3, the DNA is TGTGCCAGCAGCTCCCGGGACAGGGGGGGCGGGGAGCTGTTTTTT. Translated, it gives CASSSRDRGGGELFF.

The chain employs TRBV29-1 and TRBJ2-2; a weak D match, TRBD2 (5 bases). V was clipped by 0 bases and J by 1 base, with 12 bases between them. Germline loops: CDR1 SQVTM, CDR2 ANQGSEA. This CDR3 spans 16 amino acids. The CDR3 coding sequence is TGCAGCGTTGAAGATCTGAGGGTACTGAACACCGGGGAGCTGTTTTTT. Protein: CSVEDLRVLNTGELFF.

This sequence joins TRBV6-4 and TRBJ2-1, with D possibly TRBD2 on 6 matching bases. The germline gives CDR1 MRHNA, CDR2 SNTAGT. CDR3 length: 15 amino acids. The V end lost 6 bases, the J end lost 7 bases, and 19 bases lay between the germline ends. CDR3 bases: TGTGCCAGCAGCGAGCGGGTGGGGGAGGTAAATGAGCAGTTCTTC. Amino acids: CASSERVGEVNEQFF.

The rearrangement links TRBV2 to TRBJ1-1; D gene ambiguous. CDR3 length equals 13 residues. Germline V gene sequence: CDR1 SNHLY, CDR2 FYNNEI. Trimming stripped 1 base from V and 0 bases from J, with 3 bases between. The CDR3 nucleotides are TGTGCCAGCAGTGAAGAGCTGAACACTGAAGCTTTCTTT. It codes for CASSEELNTEAFF.

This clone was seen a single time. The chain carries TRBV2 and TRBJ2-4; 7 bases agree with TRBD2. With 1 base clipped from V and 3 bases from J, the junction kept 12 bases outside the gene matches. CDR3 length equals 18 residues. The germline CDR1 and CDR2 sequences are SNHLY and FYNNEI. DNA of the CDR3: TGTGCCAGCAGTGAAGTGGGTGGCGGCGGGAGCTTCAAAAACATTCAGTACTTC. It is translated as CASSEVGGGGSFKNIQYF.

The CDR3 reads CASSPRYGSGEQYF. The DNA of the CDR3 is TGTGCCAGCAGCCCCCGATACGGGAGTGGTGAGCAGTACTTC. The chain is built from TRBV5-4 and TRBJ2-7; tentatively, D is TRBD2 (6 bases). There are 14 residues in the CDR3. CDR1 is SGHNT, CDR2 YYREEE, per germline (reference sequence). V was pared by 4 bases and J by 7 bases, with 18 bases between. The variable domain in full, with the rest retrieved from reference TRBV5-4 and TRBJ2-7, is ETGVTQSPTHLIKTRGQQVTLRCSSQSGHNTVSWYQQALGQGPQFIFQYYREEENGRGNFPPRFSGLQFPNYSSELNVNALELDDSALYLCASSPRYGSGEQYFGPGTRLTVT.

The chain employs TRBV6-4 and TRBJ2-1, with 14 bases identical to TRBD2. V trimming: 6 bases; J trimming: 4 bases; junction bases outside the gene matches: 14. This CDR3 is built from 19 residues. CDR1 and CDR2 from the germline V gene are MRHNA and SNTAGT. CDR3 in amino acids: CASRIAGTSGRVIYNEQFF. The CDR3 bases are TGTGCCAGCAGAATCGCCGGGACTAGCGGGAGAGTAATATACAATGAGCAGTTCTTC.

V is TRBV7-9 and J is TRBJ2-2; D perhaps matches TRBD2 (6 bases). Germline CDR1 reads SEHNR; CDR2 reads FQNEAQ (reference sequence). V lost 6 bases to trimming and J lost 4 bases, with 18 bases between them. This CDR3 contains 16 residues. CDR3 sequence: CASRTYFGGATGELFF. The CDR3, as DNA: TGTGCCAGCAGGACCTATTTTGGCGGGGCCACCGGGGAGCTGTTTTTT.

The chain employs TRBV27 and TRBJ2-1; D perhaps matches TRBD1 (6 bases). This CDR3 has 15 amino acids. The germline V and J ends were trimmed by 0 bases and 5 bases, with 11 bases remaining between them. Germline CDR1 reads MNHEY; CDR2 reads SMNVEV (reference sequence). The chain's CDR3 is CASSLSWGPNNEQFF. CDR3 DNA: TGTGCCAGCAGTTTATCCTGGGGGCCTAACAATGAGCAGTTCTTC.

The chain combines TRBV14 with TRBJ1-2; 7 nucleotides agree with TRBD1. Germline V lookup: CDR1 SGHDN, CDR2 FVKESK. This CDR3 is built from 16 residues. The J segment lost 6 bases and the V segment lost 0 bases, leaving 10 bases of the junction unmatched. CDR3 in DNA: TGTGCCAGCAGCCAAGAAAGAAGGGGGCGCATGGATGGCTACACCTTC. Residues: CASSQERRGRMDGYTF.

The CDR3 reads CASSPGQGTYEQYF. As DNA, the CDR3 is TGTGCCAGCAGCCCCGGACAGGGGACCTACGAGCAGTACTTC. The chain recombines TRBV13 with TRBJ2-7, with 9 bases lining up with TRBD1. Looked up from germline, CDR1 is PRHDT and CDR2 is FYEKMQ (reference sequence). V lost 5 bases to trimming and J lost 2 bases; unmatched junction nucleotides: 4. This CDR3 region has 14 residues.

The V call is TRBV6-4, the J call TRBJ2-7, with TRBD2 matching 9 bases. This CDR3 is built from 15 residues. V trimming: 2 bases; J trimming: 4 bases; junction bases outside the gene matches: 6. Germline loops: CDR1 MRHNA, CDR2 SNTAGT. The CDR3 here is CASSDGGSGRYEQYF. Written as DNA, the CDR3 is TGTGCCAGCAGTGACGGAGGTAGCGGGAGATACGAGCAGTACTTC.

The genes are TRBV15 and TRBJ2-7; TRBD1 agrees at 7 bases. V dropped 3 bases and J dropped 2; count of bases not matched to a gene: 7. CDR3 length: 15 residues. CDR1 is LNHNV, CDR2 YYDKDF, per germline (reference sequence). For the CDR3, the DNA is TGTGCCACCAGCAGCGCAGGGGGAATGACCTACGAGCAGTACTTC. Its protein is CATSSAGGMTYEQYF.

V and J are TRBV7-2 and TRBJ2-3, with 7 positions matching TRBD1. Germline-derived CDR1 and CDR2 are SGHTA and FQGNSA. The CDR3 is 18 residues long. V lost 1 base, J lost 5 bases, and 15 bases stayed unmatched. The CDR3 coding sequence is TGTGCCAGCAGCTTAGGGATCTCCGTAGGGGGCTGGGGAGATACGCAGTATTTT. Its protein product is CASSLGISVGGWGDTQYF.